The 12 T cell receptor beta chains below were found in one sample sequenced in a study of blood T cell repertoires in COVID-19. TCRdb keeps only in-frame clones here, not all; method: immunoSEQ multiplex PCR. This table holds 250,000 to 300,000 clones, roughly 89% found once. Sequencing was performed on PBMCs or T cells enriched from blood (not recorded which). These receptors originate from a woman aged 55-75 years who had recovered from COVID-19.

The CDR3 protein is CASSLSSNQPQHF. CDR3 sequence (DNA): TGTGCCAGCAGCTTGAGTAGCAATCAGCCCCAGCATTTT. The chain links TRBV7-2 to TRBJ1-5, with no clear D. The germline gives CDR1 SGHTA, CDR2 FQGNSA. Deletions cut 3 bases from V and 0 bases from J, with 3 bases between. CDR3 length: 13 residues.

This clone occurred once. The genes are TRBV9 and TRBJ2-1, with 8 bases aligning to TRBD2. Germline-derived CDR1 and CDR2 are SGDLS and YYNGEE. The V segment lost 3 bases and the J segment 2 bases; nucleotides outside the gene matches: 10. CDR3 size: 17 residues. The CDR3 loop reads CASSAVAGREAYNEQFF. CDR3 nucleotides: TGTGCCAGCAGCGCGGTGGCTGGGCGGGAGGCCTACAATGAGCAGTTCTTC.

The chain combines TRBV18 with TRBJ1-2; weak D call: TRBD1 (5 bases). Between the trimmed V and J ends, which lost 6 bases and 7 bases, there was a span of 12 bases. The CDR3 consists of 12 residues. The germline gives CDR1 KGHSH, CDR2 LQKENI. The CDR3 sequence is CASSLGRAGYTF. The CDR3 DNA follows: TGTGCCAGCTCCCTAGGCAGGGCTGGCTACACCTTC. Filled out from reference TRBV18 and TRBJ1-2, the complete variable domain reads NAGVMQNPRHLVRRRGQEARLRCSPMKGHSHVYWYRQLPEEGLKFMVYLQKENIIDESGMPKERFSAEFPKEGPSILRIQQVVRGDSAAYFCASSLGRAGYTFGSGTRLTVV.

This chain uses TRBV4-1 with TRBJ1-4, with TRBD1 identical over 9 bases. V gave up 2 bases and J gave up 8 bases; unmatched junction bases: 9. In germline, CDR1 is MGHRA, CDR2 YSYEKL. The CDR3 has 16 residues. The CDR3, as DNA: TGCGCCAGCAGCCAACCACCGGGACAGGGACCCGAAAAACTGTTTTTT. Protein product: CASSQPPGQGPEKLFF.

The chain recombines TRBV28 with TRBJ2-7; 9 bases line up with TRBD1. The CDR3 loop spans 16 amino acids. J gave up 1 base and V 4 bases, and 8 bases lay outside the gene matches. Germline-derived CDR1 and CDR2 are MDHEN and SYDVKM. CDR3 nucleotide sequence: TGTGCCAGCAGTTCCCCCCCACAGGGGGCTTCCTACGAGCAGTACTTC. It specifies CASSSPPQGASYEQYF.

The V gene is TRBV6-1, the J gene TRBJ1-3; possibly TRBD1 for D (6 bases). The germline CDR1 and CDR2 sequences are MNHNS and SASEGT. V lost 3 bases and J lost 8, with 8 bases in between. The CDR3 extends over 12 amino acids. The CDR3 DNA follows: TGTGCCAGCAGTGAGGGGGCGGACACCATATATTTT. Translated, it gives CASSEGADTIYF.

The rearrangement joins TRBV28 to TRBJ2-5; TRBD2 matches 7 bases. Per germline, CDR1 MDHEN and CDR2 SYDVKM. The V gene end was trimmed by 3 bases and the J gene end by 2 bases; junction bases not matched to a gene: 6. This CDR3 is built from 15 residues. DNA for the CDR3: TGTGCCAGCAGTTTGGGACTCGGGGGGCAAGAGACCCAGTACTTC. It translates to CASSLGLGGQETQYF.

The CDR3, as DNA: TGTGCCAGCAGCCAACTAGTTCGGGGAAACACTGAAGCTTTCTTT. Amino acids: CASSQLVRGNTEAFF. The chain has TRBV3-1 (or the pseudogene TRBV3-2) and TRBJ1-1; D is unclear. The CDR3 runs 15 residues. Germline V CDR1 and CDR2: LGHDT, YNNKEL (reference sequence). V was trimmed by 2 bases and J by 2 bases, leaving 12 bases between them.

V gene TRBV2 combines with J gene TRBJ1-3; possibly TRBD1 for D (5 bases). With 8 bases removed from V and 6 bases from J, the gap between germline ends came to 14 bases. The CDR3 is made up of 13 amino acids. The germline V gene encodes CDR1 SNHLY and CDR2 FYNNEI. The CDR3 reads CASGAGPENTIYF. The CDR3 nucleotides are TGTGCCAGCGGAGCAGGGCCAGAAAACACCATATATTTT.

The CDR3 coding sequence is TGTGCCAGCAGCGACGGCGGGAAGAGGCAGCCCCAGCATTTT. Translation: CASSDGGKRQPQHF. The chain has TRBV9 and TRBJ1-5; D is undetermined. Germline values: CDR1 SGDLS, CDR2 YYNGEE. Trimming shortened V by 3 bases and J by 7 bases, and 14 bases separated the two germline ends. This CDR3 has 14 residues.

The chain carries TRBV5-1 and TRBJ1-6; 7 nucleotides line up with TRBD1. CDR3 length: 15 amino acids. J gave up 4 bases and V 0 bases, and 1 base lay outside the gene matches. Germline V gene data show CDR1 as SGHRS and CDR2 as YFSETQ. This chain's CDR3 is CASSLGQGYNSPLHF. The CDR3 coding sequence is TGCGCCAGCAGCTTGGGACAGGGTTATAATTCACCCCTCCACTTT.

The chain uses TRBV11-2 and TRBJ1-2; no definite D call. This CDR3 is 15 amino acids long. Germline values: CDR1 SGHAT, CDR2 FQNNGV. V shed 1 base and J shed 0 bases, with 9 bases lying between them. The CDR3 is CASSLAVGANYGYTF. The CDR3 DNA follows: TGTGCCAGCAGCTTAGCGGTGGGAGCTAACTATGGCTACACCTTC.